This T cell receptor (beta chain) appears in the sequencing data of a study of cytomegalovirus exposure and HLA in healthy donors (dated by TCRdb to the late 2010s). Describing the broader study: An earlier analysis of roughly 630 of the donors reported 250 to 300 Gb of sequence data and 100 million to 140 million unique TCR beta sequences from about 180 million T cells. About 280 gigabases of sequencing data and around 80 million unique TCR sequences made up an early release that covered approximately 650 HLA-typed donors. The genetic ancestry cluster associated with self-reported Caucasian donors included about 84% of the 398 genotyped donors. The study aimed to test whether signatures of past pathogen exposure could be identified by cataloging public T cell receptors. The study used immunosequencing to profile the T cell repertoires of several hundred subjects and linked those repertoires to cytomegalovirus serostatus. In addition to the first cohort of hundreds of subjects, a separate validation cohort of over 90 different subjects was used. The study combined high-throughput TCR immunosequencing, statistical association of individual TCRs with disease status, and machine learning to predict cytomegalovirus infection status. A later analysis re-examined previously published TCR beta repertoires from around 670 donors and added high-resolution HLA genotyping to investigate patterns of TCR occurrence. Rather than drawing on any new phenotypic data, the later analysis identified candidate immune exposures from TCR beta sequences and the way those sequences occurred across donors. In an earlier analysis of over 550 of the donors, high-throughput TCR beta sequencing was used to judge whether each TCR beta V gene segment behaved as functional or pseudogenic. Donor age, sex, ethnicity and CMV serostatus were compiled alongside the repertoire data. A later genetic analysis took genome-wide SNP genotypes for about 65% of the 666 donors and used that subset as a discovery cohort. All discovery cohort repertoires had been generated using a single sequencing platform. Class I and class II HLA loci were covered by the typing at four-digit resolution. The number of donors typed differed by locus, with roughly 629-640 for A, B, C, DRB1 and DQB1, around 520 for DQA1, 600 to 610 for DPA1, and roughly 450 for DPB1. Roughly 5 DR-DQ haplotypes were handled as single units for association and clustering, since linkage in the cohort was strong. On average, around 200,000 unique TCR beta nucleotide sequences were sequenced per donor among 398 genotyped donors of the cohort, with 15% to 20% of those sequences being non-productive. Overall study results and their limits: Only TCR beta chains were sequenced in this cohort, and the absence of alpha or paired-chain data limited detectable features. The presence/absence analyses assumed that sequencing depth was roughly uniform across donors, and that assumption may not be true. A later genetic analysis reported fewer N-insertions in productive TCRs among donors in an Asian-associated ancestry cluster than the roughly 720-donor mean. V-gene and J-gene trimming of TCR beta chains was associated with a missense DCLRE1C variant in a later genetic analysis, and the association was replicated in an independent cohort. The classifier was reported to diagnose cytomegalovirus status with high specificity and sensitivity in both the original and validation cohorts. The sequencing pipeline was judged likely to have produced a cluster of highly shared sequence variants as a technical artifact. In the study, approximately 160 TCR beta chains were listed as associated with cytomegalovirus. Compared with equally common non-associated chains, HLA-associated TCR beta chains in a later analysis were more clonally expanded and had lower generation probabilities. Strong co-occurrence of HLA alleles, especially DR and DQ, made assigning TCR associations to individual alleles difficult. In a later analysis, most CMV-associated TCR beta chains were found to appear HLA-restricted, with HLA associations seemingly driven largely by CMV exposure. Some 16 rarely observed V segments, including chromosome 9 orphons, were excluded from the earlier analysis of about 600 of the donors because counts were too low. The authors suggested that the approach could potentially be extended to other disease states and immunological phenotypes. In a later analysis, the rate of TCR association differed among HLA loci, with DRB1 alleles having the most associated TCRs and HLA-C alleles having the fewest. Because HLA typing was unavailable for some donors at each locus, only the typed subset was used in association tests. A further reported finding was that TCR beta sequences accurately predicted the HLA-A and HLA-B alleles for most subjects in the first cohort. In an earlier analysis of around 500 of the donors, most TCR beta V segments appeared in productive rearrangements about 87% or about 30% of the time, broadly matching IMGT annotations. Correlated functional status among segregating V segments might be attributable to linkage disequilibrium, but an unknown experimental factor could not be ruled out. Because the 87-base-pair reads could not distinguish some IMGT-functional V segments, including TRBV6-2 and TRBV6-3, those segments were excluded. A later analysis associated 15,000 or so TCR beta sequences with specific HLA alleles at a false discovery rate of 0.05. The only immune exposure information available for the cohort was CMV serostatus. Three of the identified cytomegalovirus-associated TCR beta chains were confirmed in vitro to be specific for cytomegalovirus antigens. While some public TCRs were present in many individuals, most TCR sequences turned up only very rarely across donors. Several of the top co-occurrence clusters appeared to be linked to parvovirus B19, influenza, CMV and Epstein-Barr virus, according to a later analysis.

This clone was seen a few times. Its antigen is still unknown. The record has no base qualities; no much larger clone is one base away. In total, more than 500 healthy bone marrow donors made up the cohort. At the time of sampling, every cohort member was nominally healthy, though immune exposures that went unrecorded were likely present. The donor was CMV seronegative and was included in the group of around 320 seronegative cohort members. Every donor gave a peripheral blood sample, and the peripheral blood mononuclear cells from that sample were used for TCR beta sequencing. The Qiagen DNeasy Blood Extraction Kit was used to extract genomic DNA from the blood cell samples. The library relied on the immunoSEQ multiplex PCR assay. The multiplex PCR relied on a mix of 60 forward primers for TCR Vbeta segments and 13 reverse primers for TCR Jbeta segments. Amplification of the CDR3 region of rearranged TCR beta genes was performed with a multiplex PCR assay on genomic DNA. Amplified TCR beta libraries were sequenced as 87-base-pair reads on the Illumina HiSeq System. The paper's data handling went like this. A later analysis tallied 75 million to 95 million unique TCR beta chains across the 700 or so repertoires, and about 10 million of those chains were shared by two or more donors. Raw reads were error-corrected and collapsed into unique sequences with a nearest-neighbor algorithm that merged closely related sequences to remove PCR and sequencing errors. V, D and J gene segments were assigned by aligning CDR3 sequences to IMGT reference sequences. Each retained sequence needed at least a six-nucleotide match to both a V gene segment and a J gene segment. A rearrangement counted as productive if the CDR3 had no stop codons and remained in frame with V and J, and every other rearrangement counted as non-productive. Following IMGT convention, CDR3 was defined as the stretch from the second conserved V-encoded cysteine up to the conserved J-encoded phenylalanine. In an earlier analysis of around 540 of the donors, sequences lacking an unambiguous match to a single V gene segment were excluded. In an earlier analysis of 587 of the donors, a V segment was called functional when productive rearrangements were above 56.7%, and segregating when the standard deviation between donors exceeded 5%. A statistical classification framework was built to diagnose cytomegalovirus status from the catalog of TCR beta chain sequences. A later analysis assigned V and J genes by comparing TCR nucleotide sequences with IMGT/GENE-DB human TR gene sequences. The TCRdist pipeline was used in a later analysis to assign CDR3 sequences and most-parsimonious VDJ recombination scenarios. In a later analysis, each TCR beta chain was defined by its CDR3 amino acid sequence together with its V-gene family, and reads lacking a unique V-gene family were excluded. A later analysis removed 500 to 600 highly shared, low-generation-probability nucleotide sequences to deal with suspected cross-contamination and a sequencing artifact. In a later analysis, a clonal expansion index for each public chain was calculated from normalized within-repertoire ranks of inferred template counts. In a later analysis, generation probabilities were computed with a VDJ recombination model fitted to out-of-frame rearrangements, and the resulting probabilities were checked against IGoR. In a later analysis, TCR-TCR, TCR-HLA and TCR-CMV co-occurrence was scored with hypergeometric tests, and a repertoire-size bias correction was applied to TCR pairs. In a later analysis, false discovery rates were estimated by permuting HLA or CMV assignments 20 times. A later analysis grouped co-occurring TCRs with DBSCAN, adding TCRdist sequence similarity when clustering within HLA-allele-positive subsets. For co-occurrence clustering, repertoires with fewer than 30,000 or more than 120,000 public chains were excluded, along with roughly 5 repertoires with anomalous nucleotide sharing. Here the immuneACCESS table is served through TCRdb, limited to in-frame sequences with V and J called. Missing clones are a known gap in these copies; in checked studies unresolved V genes cover under half, and the rest lacks a known reason. For V, J and clone size, that table is used; D and trimming come from the DNA. The sample profile shows about 90,000 clones; more than 60% of them were found once. Approximately 3% of the sample comes from the top ten.

According to the germline V gene (reference sequence), CDR1 reads GTSNPN and CDR2 reads SVGIG. Including cysteine and phenylalanine, the CDR3 has 14 amino acids. Kept here is only the CDR3 DNA, which spans 42 bases and is read in frame from base 1. Between the V and J ends, shortened by 3 bases and 3 bases respectively, the junction contains 15 bases. Source material: PBMCs. The source of this sequence is a man under 40 in good health and CMV-seronegative. Recombination connected TRBV30 to TRBJ2-7, with a tentative D gene TRBD1 over 6 matching bases. The CDR3 protein sequence reads: CAWSLPPGHYEQYF. At the DNA level, the sequence is TGTGCCTGGAGCCTCCCCCCGGGACACTACGAGCAGTACTTC.